This TCR beta chain was profiled in a study of vaccination effects on CD4 cells after COVID-19. The protocol was immunoSEQ multiplex PCR, while the TCRdb copy is restricted to in-frame clones and leaves out a portion. Of roughly 23,000 clones in the sample, approximately 72% are singletons; the top ten hold approximately 10%. Trimming cost V 1 base and J 4 bases, with 12 bases left between them. The CDR3 runs to 15 residues. Germline CDR1 LGHDT, CDR2 YNNKEL (reference sequence). Under the ViraFEST assay, PBMC were stimulated with viral peptide pools so that antigen-specific CD4+ T cells expanded. Sequencing was performed afterwards. With approximately 10 days of culture completed, CD4+ T cells were isolated. BNT162b2 vaccine or mRNA-1273 vaccine was given to participants in two doses. Having tested negative for nucleocapsid antibodies, the vaccine recipients showed no prior SARS-CoV-2 infection. As to this clone: No antigen is known for it.

Study-wide points: After vaccination, at late timepoints, clones induced by infection and by vaccine contracted markedly.

The receptor was derived from a human donor who received a COVID-19 vaccine. The sample was CD4+ T cells from PBMCs cultured with HCoV-NL63 spike peptides, taken after COVID-19 vaccination. The chain couples TRBV3-1 (or the pseudogene TRBV3-2) to TRBJ2-3; D uncertain. CDR3 amino acids: CASSQAGRVADTQYF. CDR3 bases: TGTGCCAGCAGCCAAGCGGGCCGGGTTGCAGATACGCAGTATTTT.